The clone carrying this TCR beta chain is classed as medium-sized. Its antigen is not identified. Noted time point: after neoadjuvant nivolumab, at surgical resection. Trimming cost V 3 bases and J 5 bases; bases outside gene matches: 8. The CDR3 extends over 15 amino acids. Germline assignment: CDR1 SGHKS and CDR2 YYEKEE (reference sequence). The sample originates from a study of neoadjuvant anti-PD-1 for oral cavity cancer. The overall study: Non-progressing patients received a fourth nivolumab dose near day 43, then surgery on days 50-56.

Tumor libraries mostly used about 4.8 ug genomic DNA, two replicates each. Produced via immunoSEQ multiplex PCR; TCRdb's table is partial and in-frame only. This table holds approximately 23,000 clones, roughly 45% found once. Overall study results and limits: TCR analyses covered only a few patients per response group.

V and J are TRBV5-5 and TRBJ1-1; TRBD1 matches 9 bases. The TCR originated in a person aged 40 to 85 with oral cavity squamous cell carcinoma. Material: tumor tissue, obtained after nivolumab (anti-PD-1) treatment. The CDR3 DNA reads TGTGCCAGCAGCTCTGGGACAGGGACAAATACTGAAGCTTTCTTT. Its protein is CASSSGTGTNTEAFF.